The present T cell receptor beta chain was sequenced within a study of blood T cell repertoires in COVID-19 (dated by TCRdb to the early 2020s). Looking at the study overall: The collaborator samples originated in the United States, Italy and Spain and spanned the acute and convalescent phases of COVID-19. The material from the prospective study consisted of cDNA or gDNA derived from T cells, B-cell-depleted T cells, or PBMCs. Subjects who had been exposed to COVID-19, were actively infected with it, or had recovered from it provided the deeply sampled blood TCRbeta repertoires that made up the dataset. A freely available public database, intended as a resource for researchers studying the immune response to SARS-CoV-2, is where the repertoires were released. The samples were drawn from two sources: the first 160 participants of the ongoing ImmuneRACE study, and 1,200 or so subjects contributed by 6 global collaborators. Nearly every sample came with metadata listing a de-identified subject ID, COVID-19 status, age in years and sex. HLA class I and class II types, where available, came from metadata supplied by the sample provider rather than from assay-based typing. Study-level results and caveats: The quantity of clinical and demographic metadata differed by source and by participant and was supplied without curation.

To note about this clone: What antigen it recognizes has not been identified. No base-level quality is on record; no much larger clone is a single base apart.

TCRbeta CDR3 regions were amplified from genomic DNA using the immunoSEQ Assay, a bias-controlled multiplex PCR. As for the authors' bioinformatics: Within the assay, amplification of reference gene primers was used to estimate how many nucleated cells each sample contained. Sequence reads were collapsed and filtered to measure the absolute abundance of every unique TCRbeta CDR3 rearrangement. For each sample, productive Simpson clonality was calculated by taking the square root of Simpson's diversity index across productive rearrangements. The table comes from immuneACCESS by way of TCRdb, which keeps in-frame sequences with V and J called. Part of the clones is missing from these tables; in studies checked, under half for an unresolved V gene and the rest for unknown reasons. The D gene and trimming were derived from the DNA, and the V and J assignments and clone size from that table. The sample table records about 100,000 clones; 70% to 90% of these occur just once. The biggest ten clones account for roughly 6% of the sample.

There are 16 amino acids in the CDR3, from cysteine to phenylalanine inclusive. The DNA shown is the 48-base CDR3, in frame from base 1. V is trimmed back by 4 bases and J by 6 bases, and the junction contains 11 bases that no gene match accounts for. The CDR1 and CDR2 encoded by the germline V gene are ENHRY and SYGVKD. The collaborating institutions used their own protocols to collect whole blood in K2EDTA tubes. For TCRbeta analysis, collaborator samples were shipped as frozen whole blood, as isolated PBMCs, or as DNA extracted from either sample type. The clonotype was recovered from a woman aged 60-75 years with acute or convalescent COVID-19. Specimen: peripheral blood. The chain uses TRBV10-3 and TRBJ2-3; 9 central nucleotides agree with TRBD2. The DNA is TGTGCCATCAGTGGAGTTACGGGACTAGCTTCTGATACGCAGTATTTT. Its protein product is CAISGVTGLASDTQYF.